The entry below describes one TCR beta chain. This PCR relied on a set of 60 Vbeta primers and 13 Jbeta primers. Using immunoSEQ multiplex PCR, the repertoire was profiled, and TCRdb retains in-frame clones only, with some absent. This sample has approximately 88,000 clones; around 77% occur once, and the top ten carry around 3.5%. The record originates from a study of cytomegalovirus exposure and HLA in healthy donors. Germline V CDR1 and CDR2: LNHNV, YYDKDF (reference sequence). This CDR3 has 17 residues. V lost 0 bases and J 0 bases, leaving 12 bases between the germline ends. The sequenced sample was PBMCs. This chain uses TRBV15 with TRBJ1-3, with D perhaps matching TRBD1 (6 bases). This receptor was obtained from a man under 40 in good health and CMV-seronegative. The DNA of the CDR3 is TGTGCCACCAGCAGAGATTTTGGCAGGGGCTCTGGAAACACCATATATTTT. Its protein product is CATSRDFGRGSGNTIYF.